This TCR beta chain was obtained from a study of beta chain features in type 1 diabetes. CDR3 length: 13 residues. Germline V gives CDR1 SQVTM, CDR2 ANQGSEA. With V trimmed by 8 bases and J by 7 bases, 10 bases remained unmatched. This clone has a handful of counts. The authors reverse transcribed all of the isolated RNA, so sequencing captured expressed TCRB transcripts. The assay was immunoSEQ multiplex PCR, and TCRdb's table has in-frame clones only and misses some. The data contain 120,000 to 150,000 clones, about 51% of them singletons. The rearrangement joins TRBV29-1 to TRBJ2-1, with 8 bases lining up with TRBD1. The source of this sequence is a young man in good health. Sequencing was performed on Tregs from blood. The CDR3 loop reads CSIKRDRPNEQFF. CDR3 nucleotide sequence: TGCAGCATAAAGAGGGACAGGCCGAATGAGCAGTTCTTC.